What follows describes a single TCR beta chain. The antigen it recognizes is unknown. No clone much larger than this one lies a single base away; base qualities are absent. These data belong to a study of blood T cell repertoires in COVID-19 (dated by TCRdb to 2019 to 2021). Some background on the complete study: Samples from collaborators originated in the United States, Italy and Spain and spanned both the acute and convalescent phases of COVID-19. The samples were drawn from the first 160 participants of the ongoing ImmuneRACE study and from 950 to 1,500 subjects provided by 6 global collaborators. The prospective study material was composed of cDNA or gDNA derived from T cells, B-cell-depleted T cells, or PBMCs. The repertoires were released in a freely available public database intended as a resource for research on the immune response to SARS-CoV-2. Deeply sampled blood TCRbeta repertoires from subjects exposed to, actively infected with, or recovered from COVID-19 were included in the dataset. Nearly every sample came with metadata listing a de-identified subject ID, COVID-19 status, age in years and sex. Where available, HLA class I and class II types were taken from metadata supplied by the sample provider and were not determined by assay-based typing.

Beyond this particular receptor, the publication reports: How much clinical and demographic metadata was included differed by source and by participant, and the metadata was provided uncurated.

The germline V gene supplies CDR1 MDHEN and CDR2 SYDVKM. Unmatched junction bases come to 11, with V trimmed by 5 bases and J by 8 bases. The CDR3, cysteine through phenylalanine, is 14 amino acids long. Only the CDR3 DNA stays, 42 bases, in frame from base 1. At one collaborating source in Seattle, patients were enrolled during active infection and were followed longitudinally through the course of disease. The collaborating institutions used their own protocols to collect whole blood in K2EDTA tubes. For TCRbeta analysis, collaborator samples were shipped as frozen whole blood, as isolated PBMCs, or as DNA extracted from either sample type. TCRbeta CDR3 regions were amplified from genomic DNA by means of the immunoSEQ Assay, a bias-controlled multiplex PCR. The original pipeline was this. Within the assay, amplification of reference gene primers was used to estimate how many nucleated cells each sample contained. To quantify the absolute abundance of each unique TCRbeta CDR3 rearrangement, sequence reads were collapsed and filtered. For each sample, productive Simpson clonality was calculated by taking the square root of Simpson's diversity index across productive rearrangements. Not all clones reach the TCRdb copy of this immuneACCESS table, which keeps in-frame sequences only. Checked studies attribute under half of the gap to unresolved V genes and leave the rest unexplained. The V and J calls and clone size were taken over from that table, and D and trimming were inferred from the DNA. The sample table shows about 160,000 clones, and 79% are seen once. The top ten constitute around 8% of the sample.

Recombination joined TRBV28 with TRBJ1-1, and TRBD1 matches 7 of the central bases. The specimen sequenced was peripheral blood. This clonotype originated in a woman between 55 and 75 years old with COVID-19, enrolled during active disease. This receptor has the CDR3 CASSPPSTGREAFF. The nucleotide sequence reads TGTGCCAGCAGTCCCCCCTCGACAGGGAGAGAAGCTTTCTTT.